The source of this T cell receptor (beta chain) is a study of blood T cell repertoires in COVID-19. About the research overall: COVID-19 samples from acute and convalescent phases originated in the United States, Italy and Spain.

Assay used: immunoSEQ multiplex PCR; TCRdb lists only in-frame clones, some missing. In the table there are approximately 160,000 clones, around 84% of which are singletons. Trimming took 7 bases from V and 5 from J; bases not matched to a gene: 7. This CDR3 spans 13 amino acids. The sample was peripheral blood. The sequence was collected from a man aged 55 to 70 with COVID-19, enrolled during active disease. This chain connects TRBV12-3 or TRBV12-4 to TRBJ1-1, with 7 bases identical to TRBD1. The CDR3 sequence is CASKSGGWTEAFF. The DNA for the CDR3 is TGTGCCAGCAAGTCAGGGGGTTGGACTGAAGCTTTCTTT.